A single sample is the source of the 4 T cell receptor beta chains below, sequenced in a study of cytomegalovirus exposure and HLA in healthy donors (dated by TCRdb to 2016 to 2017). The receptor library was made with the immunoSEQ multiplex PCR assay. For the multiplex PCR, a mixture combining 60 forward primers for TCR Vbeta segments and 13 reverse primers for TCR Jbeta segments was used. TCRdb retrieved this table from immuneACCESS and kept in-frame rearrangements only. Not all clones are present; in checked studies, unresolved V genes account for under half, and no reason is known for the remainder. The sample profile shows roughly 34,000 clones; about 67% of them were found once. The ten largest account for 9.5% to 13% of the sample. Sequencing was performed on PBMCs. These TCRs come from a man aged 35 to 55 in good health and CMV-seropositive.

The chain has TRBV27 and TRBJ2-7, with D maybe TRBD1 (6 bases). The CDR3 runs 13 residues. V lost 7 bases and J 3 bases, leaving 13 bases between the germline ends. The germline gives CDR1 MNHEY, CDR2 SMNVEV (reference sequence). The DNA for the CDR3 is TGTGCCAGCAATCGGACAGTCCGCTACGAGCAGTACTTC. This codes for CASNRTVRYEQYF.

CDR3 sequence reads: CASSYRFSTDTQYF. The DNA for the CDR3 is TGTGCCAGCAGTTACCGTTTTAGCACAGATACGCAGTATTTT. The rearrangement uses TRBV6-5 and TRBJ2-3; D unclear. This CDR3 contains 14 residues. Trimming removed 2 bases at V and 0 bases at J, with 6 bases between. Germline loops: CDR1 MNHEY, CDR2 SVGAGI.

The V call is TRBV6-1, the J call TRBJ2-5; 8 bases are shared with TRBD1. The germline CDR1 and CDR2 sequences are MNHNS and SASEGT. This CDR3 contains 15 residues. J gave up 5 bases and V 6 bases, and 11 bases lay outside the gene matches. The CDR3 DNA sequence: TGTGCCAGCAGCGCCTTTTGGGACAGGACTGAGACCCAGTACTTC. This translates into CASSAFWDRTETQYF.

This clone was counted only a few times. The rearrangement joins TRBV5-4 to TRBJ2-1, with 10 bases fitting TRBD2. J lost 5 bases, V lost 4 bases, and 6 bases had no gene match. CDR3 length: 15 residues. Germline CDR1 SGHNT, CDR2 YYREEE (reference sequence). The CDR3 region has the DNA TGTGCCAGCAGCGCGAGCGGGGGGGCCGACAATGAGCAGTTCTTC. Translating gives CASSASGGADNEQFF.